Sequencing of this TCR beta chain was carried out in a study of cytomegalovirus exposure and HLA in healthy donors. General study findings and limits: Fewer than 20,000 TCR beta sequences were associated with HLA alleles at 0.05 false discovery rate in a later analysis. Reportedly, TCR beta sequences accurately predicted HLA-A and HLA-B alleles in most subjects. Several V segments, TRBV6-2 and TRBV6-3 among them, could not be told apart and were dropped.

The length of the CDR3 is 13 residues. V dropped 6 bases and J dropped 8; count of bases not matched to a gene: 7. Germline V gene data show CDR1 as LNHDA and CDR2 as SQIVND (reference sequence). As regards this clone: What it binds is unknown.

PCR was performed using 60 Vbeta and 13 Jbeta primers. How the authors handled the data: An analysis that came later counted some 81 million unique TCR beta chains, around 10 million shared. The method was immunoSEQ multiplex PCR; TCRdb's version includes in-frame clones alone and lacks a portion of them. The V and J calls and the clone size are those of that table, but D and trimming were determined from the DNA. The profile shows approximately 170,000 clones, 75% to 85% of them singletons. Sequencing used PBMCs. This chain joins TRBV19 and TRBJ2-1; 7 bases are a match to TRBD2. This receptor was taken from a male donor in good health and CMV-seropositive. In DNA form, the CDR3 reads TGTGCCAGTAGCGGCGGGGGAAGGCATGAGCAGTTCTTC. This translates into CASSGGGRHEQFF.